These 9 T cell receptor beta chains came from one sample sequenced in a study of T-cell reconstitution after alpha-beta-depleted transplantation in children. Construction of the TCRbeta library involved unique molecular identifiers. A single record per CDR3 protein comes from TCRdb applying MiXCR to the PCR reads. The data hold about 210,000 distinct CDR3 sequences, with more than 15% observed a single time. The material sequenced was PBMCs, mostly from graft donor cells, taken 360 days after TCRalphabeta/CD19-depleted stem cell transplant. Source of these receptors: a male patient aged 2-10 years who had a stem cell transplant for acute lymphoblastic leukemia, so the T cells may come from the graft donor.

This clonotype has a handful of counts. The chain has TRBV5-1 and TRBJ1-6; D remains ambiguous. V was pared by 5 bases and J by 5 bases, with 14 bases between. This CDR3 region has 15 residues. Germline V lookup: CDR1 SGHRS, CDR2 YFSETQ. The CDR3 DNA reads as TGCGCCAGCAGTCTTGACACCGCCCATAATTCACCCCTCCACTTT. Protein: CASSLDTAHNSPLHF.

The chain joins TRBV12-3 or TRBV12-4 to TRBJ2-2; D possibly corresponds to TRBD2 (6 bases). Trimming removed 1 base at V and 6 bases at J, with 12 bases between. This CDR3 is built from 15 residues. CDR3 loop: CASSLVGGDAGELFF. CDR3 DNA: TGTGCCAGCAGTTTAGTAGGAGGGGATGCCGGGGAGCTGTTTTTT.

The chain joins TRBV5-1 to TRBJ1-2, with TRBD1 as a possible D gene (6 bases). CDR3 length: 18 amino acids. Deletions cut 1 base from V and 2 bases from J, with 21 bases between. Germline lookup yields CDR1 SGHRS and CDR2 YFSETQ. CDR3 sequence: CASSLLRVKTGTNYGYTF. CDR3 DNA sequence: TGCGCCAGCAGCTTGCTAAGAGTTAAAACCGGGACAAACTATGGCTACACCTTC.

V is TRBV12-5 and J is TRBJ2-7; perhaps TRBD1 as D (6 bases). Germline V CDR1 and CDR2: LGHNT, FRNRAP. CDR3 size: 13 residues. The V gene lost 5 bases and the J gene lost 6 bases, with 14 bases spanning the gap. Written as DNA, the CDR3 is TGTGCTAGTGGTCCCGGGACATCCAGCGAGCAGTACTTC. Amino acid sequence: CASGPGTSSEQYF.

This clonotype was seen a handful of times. The CDR3 coding sequence is TGCAGTGCTACCCAAGGGGGCCGCCATCAGCCCCAGCATTTT. It encodes CSATQGGRHQPQHF. The V call is TRBV20-1, the J call TRBJ1-5; 7 positions match TRBD1. The V segment lost 4 bases and the J segment 5 bases; nucleotides outside the gene matches: 8. The germline V gene encodes CDR1 DFQATT and CDR2 SNEGSKA (reference sequence). The CDR3 extends over 14 amino acids.

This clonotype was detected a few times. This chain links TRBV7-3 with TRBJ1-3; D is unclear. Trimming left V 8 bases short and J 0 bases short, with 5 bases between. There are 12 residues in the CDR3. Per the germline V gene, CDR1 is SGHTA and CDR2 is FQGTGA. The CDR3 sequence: CASRASGNTIYF. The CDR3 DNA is TGTGCCAGCCGGGCCTCTGGAAACACCATATATTTT. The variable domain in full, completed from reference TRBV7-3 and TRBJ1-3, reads GAGVSQTPSNKVTEKGKYVELRCDPISGHTALYWYRQSLGQGPEFLIYFQGTGAADDSGLPNDRFFAVRPEGSVSTLKIQRTERGDSAVYLCASRASGNTIYFGEGSWLTVV.

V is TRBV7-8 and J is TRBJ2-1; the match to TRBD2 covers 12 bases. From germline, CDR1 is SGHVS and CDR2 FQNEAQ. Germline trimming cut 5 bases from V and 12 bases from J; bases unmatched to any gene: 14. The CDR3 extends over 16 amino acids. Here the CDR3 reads CASSIQTSGGTPRQFF. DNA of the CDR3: TGTGCCAGCAGCATACAAACTAGCGGGGGGACCCCCCGGCAGTTCTTC.

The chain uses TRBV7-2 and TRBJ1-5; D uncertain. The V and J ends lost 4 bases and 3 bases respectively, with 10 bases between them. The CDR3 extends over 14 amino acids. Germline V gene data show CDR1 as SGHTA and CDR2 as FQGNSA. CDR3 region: CASSSPGLNQPQHF. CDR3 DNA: TGTGCCAGCAGCTCTCCGGGCCTCAATCAGCCCCAGCATTTT.

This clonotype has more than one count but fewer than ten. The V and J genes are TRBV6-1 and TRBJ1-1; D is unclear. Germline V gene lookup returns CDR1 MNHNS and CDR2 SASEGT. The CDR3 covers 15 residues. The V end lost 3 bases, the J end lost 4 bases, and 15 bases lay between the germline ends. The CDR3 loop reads CASSELLGMGTEAFF. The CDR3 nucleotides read TGTGCCAGCAGTGAGCTTTTAGGGATGGGCACTGAAGCTTTCTTT.